Here is one T cell receptor (beta chain) with its context. The data derive from a study of T cells in tuberculosis. CDR1 and CDR2 from the germline V gene are SGHTA and FQGNSA. V lost 6 bases, J lost 7 bases, and 6 bases stayed unmatched. The CDR3 loop spans 13 amino acids. TCRdb keeps only in-frame clones here, not all; method: immunoSEQ multiplex PCR. The sample yields roughly 32,000 clones, nearly 97% seen once. The material sequenced was PBMCs. This TCR was recovered from a donor between 5 and 29 years old with latent tuberculosis or without tuberculosis infection. The chain couples TRBV7-2 to TRBJ2-1; TRBD1 agrees at 7 bases. The CDR3: CASRPDRINEQFF. The CDR3 nucleotides read TGTGCCAGCAGACCGGACAGGATAAATGAGCAGTTCTTC.